This T cell receptor beta chain was retrieved from a study of breast tumors, draining lymph nodes, adjacent tissues. Overall study results and limits: Compared with basal-like, luminal-like tumors shared significantly more repertoire with nontumor tissue. Compared with lymph nodes, tumors were less diverse; compared with nontumor tissue, more.

The lymph nodes were axillary draining lymph nodes from breast cancer patients. This clonotype was recorded at least ten times. Its matching antigen is unknown. TCRdb processed the multiplex PCR reads anew with MiXCR; each CDR3 protein has one entry. In the table there are some 170,000 distinct CDR3 sequences, 33% of which are singletons. Deletions cut 3 bases from V and 10 bases from J, with 23 bases between. The CDR3 runs 17 residues. The germline CDR1 and CDR2 sequences are SGHDT and YYEEEE. The receptor was derived from a female donor with breast cancer. Some clones in this sample may be carry-over from other donors' samples. Sequencing used axillary lymph node tissue. The chain uses TRBV5-6 and TRBJ1-6; D gene unclear. The CDR3: CASSSPGPSPAGSPLHF. DNA for the CDR3: TGTGCCAGCAGCTCTCCGGGTCCTTCCCCCGCTGGGTCACCCCTCCACTTT.